This TCR beta chain was sequenced for a study of graft-versus-host responses after intestinal transplantation. Whole-study context: Recipients underwent multivisceral, liver-intestinal, or isolated intestinal transplants. The study gave all recipients anti-thymocyte globulin induction, then tacrolimus and steroids for 2 to 3 years. Study-level points and caveats: High graft-versus-host to host-versus-graft clonal ratios were seen in allografts of patients with graft-donor T cell macrochimerism.

Note on this clone: The antigen is not known.

Sequenced by immunoSEQ multiplex PCR; TCRdb stores in-frame clones only, minus some. This sample has about 89,000 clones, with about 93% found just once. Material: unstimulated CD8+ T cells sorted from spleen or lymph node cells, obtained before intestinal transplant. The clonotype comes from a human donor who received an intestinal transplant.

DNA for the CDR3: TGTGCCAGCAGAAACACCCCACCCCTCCACTTT. Translating gives CASRNTPPLHF. The rearrangement links TRBV6-5 to TRBJ1-6; D ambiguous. This CDR3 is 11 amino acids long. Trimming took 6 bases from V and 11 from J, leaving 8 bases between them. In germline, CDR1 is MNHEY, CDR2 SVGAGI.